The rows below give T cell receptor beta chains drawn from one sample of a study of beta chain features in type 1 diabetes. Profiling relied on immunoSEQ multiplex PCR, and the TCRdb table lists in-frame clones only, not all of them. This table has around 340,000 clones, around a fifth appearing once. Sequencing was performed on naive CD4+ T cells from blood. The receptors were gathered from a woman aged 18-35 years in good health. Both conserved end residues are part of each CDR3. Fields, in order: J gene, clone size, V gene, D gene, CDR3 protein, CDR3 DNA. The D gene is left open where the match is weak. The size entry is marked missing in some rows and otherwise reads once, few, many or a size class.

j_gene: TRBJ2-3; abundance: few; v_gene: TRBV25-1; d_gene: NA; CDR3aa: CASSNGGVLLGTDTQYF; CDR3nt: TGTGCCAGCAGCAACGGCGGGGTTTTGTTGGGTACAGATACGCAGTATTTT
j_gene: TRBJ2-3; abundance: few; v_gene: TRBV9; d_gene: TRBD1; CDR3aa: CASSVPQGITDTQYF; CDR3nt: TGTGCCAGCAGCGTACCACAGGGGATCACAGATACGCAGTATTTT
j_gene: TRBJ2-2; abundance: NA; v_gene: TRBV6-6; d_gene: TRBD1; CDR3aa: CASSPWDRGTGELFF; CDR3nt: TGTGCCAGCAGTCCCTGGGACAGGGGCACCGGGGAGCTGTTTTTT
j_gene: TRBJ2-4; abundance: few; v_gene: TRBV2; d_gene: TRBD1; CDR3aa: CASSPSGGKNIQYF; CDR3nt: TGTGCCAGCAGTCCATCAGGGGGTAAAAACATTCAGTACTTC
j_gene: TRBJ2-2; abundance: NA; v_gene: TRBV4-1; d_gene: TRBD1; CDR3aa: CASTRRTGVGELFF; CDR3nt: TGCGCCAGCACCCGAAGGACAGGGGTGGGGGAGCTGTTTTTT
j_gene: TRBJ1-1; abundance: few; v_gene: TRBV4-3; d_gene: NA; CDR3aa: CASSQSGRAEAFF; CDR3nt: TGCGCCAGCAGCCAATCAGGGCGCGCTGAAGCTTTCTTT
j_gene: TRBJ2-5; abundance: few; v_gene: TRBV11-2; d_gene: TRBD1; CDR3aa: CASSFWTGGLQETQYF; CDR3nt: TGTGCCAGCAGCTTCTGGACAGGGGGCCTCCAAGAGACCCAGTACTTC
j_gene: TRBJ1-2; abundance: NA; v_gene: TRBV19; d_gene: TRBD1; CDR3aa: CASSSQGENYGYTF; CDR3nt: TGTGCCAGTAGCAGCCAGGGGGAGAACTATGGCTACACCTTC
j_gene: TRBJ2-3; abundance: few; v_gene: TRBV9; d_gene: NA; CDR3aa: CASSVGTTARPDTQYF; CDR3nt: TGTGCCAGCAGCGTAGGTACTACGGCACGTCCAGATACGCAGTATTTT
j_gene: TRBJ2-3; abundance: NA; v_gene: TRBV7-9; d_gene: NA; CDR3aa: CASSADINTQYF; CDR3nt: TGTGCCAGCAGCGCGGACATCAATACGCAGTATTTT
j_gene: TRBJ2-3; abundance: NA; v_gene: TRBV11-3; d_gene: TRBD2; CDR3aa: CASSLRPGAGITDTQYF; CDR3nt: TGTGCCAGCAGCTTACGTCCTGGAGCGGGGATCACAGATACGCAGTATTTT
j_gene: TRBJ1-1; abundance: few; v_gene: TRBV19; d_gene: NA; CDR3aa: CASSPLGTLGPPNTEAFF; CDR3nt: TGTGCCAGTAGCCCACTCGGGACTCTAGGCCCTCCGAACACTGAAGCTTTCTTT
j_gene: TRBJ2-7; abundance: NA; v_gene: TRBV15; d_gene: NA; CDR3aa: CATSRATVADSHEQYF; CDR3nt: TGTGCCACCAGCAGAGCCACCGTAGCAGACTCACACGAGCAGTACTTC
j_gene: TRBJ1-4; abundance: NA; v_gene: TRBV29-1; d_gene: NA; CDR3aa: CSVVVSGRDEKLFF; CDR3nt: TGCAGCGTTGTTGTTTCCGGGAGGGATGAAAAACTGTTTTTT
j_gene: TRBJ1-1; abundance: NA; v_gene: TRBV5-1; d_gene: NA; CDR3aa: CASSLSGRRTEAFF; CDR3nt: TGCGCCAGCAGCTTGTCGGGTAGGCGCACTGAAGCTTTCTTT
j_gene: TRBJ2-6; abundance: NA; v_gene: TRBV7-3; d_gene: TRBD2; CDR3aa: CASSLMRREKLSGANVLTF; CDR3nt: TGTGCCAGCAGCTTAATGCGGCGGGAGAAACTCTCTGGGGCCAACGTCCTGACTTTC
j_gene: TRBJ2-1; abundance: NA; v_gene: TRBV7-8; d_gene: TRBD2; CDR3aa: CASSLYKAGAYNEQFF; CDR3nt: TGTGCCAGCAGCTTGTATAAAGCGGGAGCCTACAATGAGCAGTTCTTC
j_gene: TRBJ2-3; abundance: NA; v_gene: TRBV28; d_gene: TRBD2; CDR3aa: CASSPLLLASGTQYF; CDR3nt: TGTGCCAGCAGTCCCTTATTACTAGCGTCTGGTACGCAGTATTTT
j_gene: TRBJ2-3; abundance: NA; v_gene: TRBV25-1; d_gene: NA; CDR3aa: CASSESRGRGPDTQYF; CDR3nt: TGTGCCAGCAGTGAATCTAGGGGCAGGGGCCCAGATACGCAGTATTTT
j_gene: TRBJ1-2; abundance: NA; v_gene: TRBV4-1; d_gene: NA; CDR3aa: CASSQPDNGGYTF; CDR3nt: TGCGCCAGCAGCCAGCCCGACAACGGCGGCTACACCTTC
j_gene: TRBJ2-1; abundance: NA; v_gene: TRBV9; d_gene: TRBD1; CDR3aa: CASSPGQGYNEQFF; CDR3nt: TGTGCCAGCAGTCCGGGACAGGGATACAATGAGCAGTTCTTC
j_gene: TRBJ2-4; abundance: NA; v_gene: TRBV11-3; d_gene: TRBD2; CDR3aa: CASSLDSGRSYIQYF; CDR3nt: TGTGCCAGCAGCTTAGATAGCGGGAGATCGTACATTCAGTACTTC
j_gene: TRBJ2-5; abundance: NA; v_gene: TRBV2; d_gene: NA; CDR3aa: CASRIEGETQYF; CDR3nt: TGTGCCAGCAGGATCGAGGGAGAGACCCAGTACTTC
j_gene: TRBJ2-1; abundance: NA; v_gene: TRBV5-1; d_gene: NA; CDR3aa: CASSLGRLNEQFF; CDR3nt: TGCGCCAGCAGCTTGGGGAGACTCAATGAGCAGTTCTTC
j_gene: TRBJ1-2; abundance: few; v_gene: TRBV19; d_gene: NA; CDR3aa: CASSMGARSYTF; CDR3nt: TGTGCCAGTAGTATGGGAGCACGTAGCTACACCTTC
j_gene: TRBJ2-1; abundance: NA; v_gene: TRBV7-9; d_gene: NA; CDR3aa: CASSFTEYNEQFF; CDR3nt: TGTGCCAGCAGCTTCACGGAGTACAATGAGCAGTTCTTC
j_gene: TRBJ1-4; abundance: few; v_gene: TRBV6-5; d_gene: NA; CDR3aa: CASSRQVNEKLFF; CDR3nt: TGTGCCAGCAGTCGACAGGTTAATGAAAAACTGTTTTTT
j_gene: TRBJ2-3; abundance: NA; v_gene: TRBV4-3; d_gene: NA; CDR3aa: CASSQVVSGDTQYF; CDR3nt: TGCGCCAGCAGCCAAGTCGTTTCGGGAGATACGCAGTATTTT
j_gene: TRBJ1-5; abundance: few; v_gene: TRBV19; d_gene: TRBD1; CDR3aa: CASRADRGYQPQHF; CDR3nt: TGTGCCAGTAGAGCCGACAGGGGGTATCAGCCCCAGCATTTT
j_gene: TRBJ1-4; abundance: few; v_gene: TRBV6-5; d_gene: NA; CDR3aa: CASWEGKNEKLFF; CDR3nt: TGTGCCAGCTGGGAGGGGAAGAATGAAAAACTGTTTTTT
j_gene: TRBJ2-7; abundance: NA; v_gene: TRBV18; d_gene: NA; CDR3aa: CASSQETGAYEQYF; CDR3nt: TGTGCCAGCTCACAAGAGACGGGAGCCTACGAGCAGTACTTC
j_gene: TRBJ2-5; abundance: NA; v_gene: TRBV5-4; d_gene: TRBD2; CDR3aa: CASSLPGVLAGGGETQYF; CDR3nt: TGTGCCAGCAGCCTCCCGGGGGTATTAGCGGGAGGAGGTGAGACCCAGTACTTC
j_gene: TRBJ1-1; abundance: NA; v_gene: TRBV18; d_gene: NA; CDR3aa: CASSPAAMNTEAFF; CDR3nt: TGTGCCAGCTCACCAGCGGCCATGAACACTGAAGCTTTCTTT
j_gene: TRBJ2-7; abundance: few; v_gene: TRBV2; d_gene: NA; CDR3aa: CASSQRPGHNYEQYF; CDR3nt: TGTGCCAGCAGTCAAAGGCCGGGACACAACTACGAGCAGTACTTC
j_gene: TRBJ2-3; abundance: NA; v_gene: TRBV5-4; d_gene: TRBD2; CDR3aa: CASSDPTSGRTDTQYF; CDR3nt: TGTGCCAGCAGCGACCCGACTAGCGGGCGCACGGATACGCAGTATTTT
j_gene: TRBJ2-7; abundance: NA; v_gene: TRBV7-2; d_gene: TRBD2; CDR3aa: CASSFTSGFVYEQYF; CDR3nt: TGTGCCAGCAGCTTTACTAGCGGGTTCGTCTACGAGCAGTACTTC
j_gene: TRBJ2-1; abundance: NA; v_gene: TRBV5-1; d_gene: TRBD2; CDR3aa: CASSLEGGLAAYNEQFF; CDR3nt: TGCGCCAGCAGCTTGGAGGGCGGACTAGCGGCCTACAATGAGCAGTTCTTC
j_gene: TRBJ1-1; abundance: few; v_gene: TRBV7-8; d_gene: TRBD1; CDR3aa: CASSRGQGARYEAFF; CDR3nt: TGTGCCAGCAGCCGGGGACAGGGGGCGCGGTATGAAGCTTTCTTT
j_gene: TRBJ2-1; abundance: NA; v_gene: TRBV5-1; d_gene: TRBD1; CDR3aa: CASSMTGPYNEQFF; CDR3nt: TGCGCCAGCAGCATGACAGGGCCCTACAATGAGCAGTTCTTC
j_gene: TRBJ1-1; abundance: NA; v_gene: TRBV12-5; d_gene: TRBD1; CDR3aa: CASQNRGMNTEAFF; CDR3nt: TGTGCTAGCCAAAACAGGGGCATGAACACTGAAGCTTTCTTT
j_gene: TRBJ2-3; abundance: NA; v_gene: TRBV5-1; d_gene: TRBD2; CDR3aa: CASSLAGARTDTQYF; CDR3nt: TGCGCCAGCAGCTTAGCGGGGGCCCGCACAGATACGCAGTATTTT
j_gene: TRBJ2-3; abundance: NA; v_gene: TRBV7-8; d_gene: TRBD2; CDR3aa: CASSLGGGGSSTDTQYF; CDR3nt: TGTGCCAGCAGCCTGGGGGGGGGAGGCTCTAGCACAGATACGCAGTATTTT
j_gene: TRBJ2-1; abundance: NA; v_gene: TRBV7-2; d_gene: TRBD2; CDR3aa: CASSGGTNYNEQFF; CDR3nt: TGTGCCAGCAGCGGGGGGACTAACTACAATGAGCAGTTCTTC
j_gene: TRBJ2-7; abundance: few; v_gene: TRBV7-2; d_gene: TRBD2; CDR3aa: CASSLKGRASEQYF; CDR3nt: TGTGCCAGCAGCTTGAAAGGGAGGGCCTCCGAGCAGTACTTC
j_gene: TRBJ2-7; abundance: few; v_gene: TRBV28; d_gene: NA; CDR3aa: CASRPNMSREQYF; CDR3nt: TGTGCCAGCAGACCTAACATGTCTAGGGAGCAGTACTTC
j_gene: TRBJ2-2; abundance: few; v_gene: TRBV9; d_gene: TRBD2; CDR3aa: CASSPPSGGPGAGELFF; CDR3nt: TGTGCCAGCAGCCCACCTAGCGGGGGCCCGGGGGCCGGGGAGCTGTTTTTT
j_gene: TRBJ2-7; abundance: few; v_gene: TRBV9; d_gene: NA; CDR3aa: CASSLREAEFGEQYF; CDR3nt: TGTGCCAGCAGCCTAAGGGAGGCGGAGTTCGGCGAGCAGTACTTC
j_gene: TRBJ1-2; abundance: NA; v_gene: TRBV4-3; d_gene: NA; CDR3aa: CASSPTGSPPYGYTF; CDR3nt: TGCGCCAGCAGCCCCACAGGCAGCCCACCCTATGGCTACACCTTC
j_gene: TRBJ2-1; abundance: many; v_gene: TRBV7-6; d_gene: NA; CDR3aa: CASSLDSEQFF; CDR3nt: TGTGCCAGCAGCTTAGACAGTGAGCAGTTCTTC
j_gene: TRBJ2-1; abundance: NA; v_gene: TRBV18; d_gene: NA; CDR3aa: CASSPPGQTYVQFF; CDR3nt: TGTGCCAGCTCACCACCGGGCCAAACCTACGTGCAGTTCTTC
j_gene: TRBJ2-6; abundance: NA; v_gene: TRBV29-1; d_gene: NA; CDR3aa: CSVQGSGANVLTF; CDR3nt: TGCAGCGTTCAGGGTTCTGGGGCCAACGTCCTGACTTTC
j_gene: TRBJ2-3; abundance: once; v_gene: TRBV13; d_gene: NA; CDR3aa: CASRQSGSTDTQYF; CDR3nt: TGTGCCAGCAGACAGAGCGGGAGCACAGATACGCAGTATTTT
j_gene: TRBJ2-4; abundance: few; v_gene: TRBV7-9; d_gene: TRBD2; CDR3aa: CASSLAGLPNIQYF; CDR3nt: TGTGCCAGCAGCTTAGCGGGACTACCAAACATTCAGTACTTC
j_gene: TRBJ1-2; abundance: few; v_gene: TRBV4-2; d_gene: NA; CDR3aa: CASSRYTGTSRRF; CDR3nt: TGTGCCAGCAGCCGATACACCGGGACATCAAGACGCTTC
j_gene: TRBJ1-5; abundance: few; v_gene: TRBV29-1; d_gene: NA; CDR3aa: CSVEGSRGQPQHF; CDR3nt: TGCAGCGTTGAAGGAAGCAGAGGCCAGCCCCAGCATTTT
j_gene: TRBJ2-7; abundance: NA; v_gene: TRBV9; d_gene: TRBD2; CDR3aa: CASSVFGLAAILPYF; CDR3nt: TGTGCCAGCAGCGTATTCGGACTAGCGGCAATTCTCCCGTACTTC
j_gene: TRBJ1-1; abundance: NA; v_gene: TRBV30; d_gene: TRBD1; CDR3aa: CAWSPLDRGMGGVF; CDR3nt: TGTGCCTGGAGCCCCCTCGACAGGGGGATGGGGGGGGTCTTT